This TCR beta chain was sequenced for a study of T cells in Graves' hyperthyroidism and ophthalmopathy. Turning to the study itself: Peripheral blood was acquired at first diagnosis, ahead of any therapy whatsoever.

V shed 0 bases and J shed 2 bases, with 9 bases lying between them. The germline V gene encodes CDR1 SGHRS and CDR2 YFSETQ. The CDR3 covers 14 residues. This clonotype was seen at least ten times. Diagnosis of hyperthyroidism was new in patients aged 18 to 65, and its duration was under 2 months. Lactation, pregnancy, other autoimmune disease or uncontrolled infection excluded patients. Amplified TCR beta CDR3 regions came from RNA transcripts. First-round RT-PCR targeting the TCR CDR3 was performed with the HTBI primer set. Via MiXCR, TCRdb re-called the multiplex PCR reads, giving one row per CDR3 protein. The data hold some 600,000 distinct CDR3 sequences, with roughly 13% observed a single time.

The clonotype was recovered from a woman aged 25 to 39 with Graves' hyperthyroidism that later progressed to Graves' ophthalmopathy. The rearrangement uses TRBV5-1 and TRBJ2-7; no firm D call. Sequencing was performed on blood. CDR3 residues: CASSLDRVPYEQYF. CDR3 bases: TGCGCCAGCAGCTTGGATAGGGTACCCTACGAGCAGTACTTC.